The 21 T cell receptor beta chains given below trace back to one sample, sequenced in a study of beta chain features in type 1 diabetes. All of the isolated RNA was reverse transcribed, so expressed TCRB transcripts were sequenced. Repertoires were generated with immunoSEQ multiplex PCR, while TCRdb's copy carries only in-frame clones and drops some. The repertoire holds about 320,000 clones, 14% seen once, with about 6.6% in the top ten. Input material: central memory CD4+ T cells from blood. The receptors were sampled from a man in his thirties or forties in good health.

The V gene is TRBV6-1, the J gene TRBJ2-5; D ambiguous. Trimming pared 2 bases from V and 7 bases from J, leaving 11 bases between. CDR3 length equals 13 residues. CDR1 and CDR2 from the germline V gene are MNHNS and SASEGT. The DNA of the CDR3 is TGTGCCAGCAGTGAAAGGTCAGCCGGGACCCAGTACTTC. Translating gives CASSERSAGTQYF.

This sequence joins TRBV5-4 and TRBJ2-5, with 8 bases fitting TRBD2. Germline lookup yields CDR1 SGHNT and CDR2 YYREEE (reference sequence). CDR3 length equals 15 residues. The V gene end was trimmed by 4 bases and the J gene end by 7 bases; junction bases not matched to a gene: 12. The DNA of the CDR3 is TGTGCCAGCAGCCCCCCACCCGGGGGGGCTGCGACCCAGTACTTC. Translated: CASSPPPGGAATQYF.

The J gene is TRBJ2-3, the V gene TRBV6-5; 7 bases fit TRBD2. Trimming took 0 bases from V and 6 from J; bases not matched to a gene: 6. From germline, CDR1 is MNHEY and CDR2 SVGAGI. The CDR3 spans 15 residues. For the CDR3, the DNA is TGTGCCAGCAGTTACTCAGGCGGGAGTTACGATACGCAGTATTTT. It translates to CASSYSGGSYDTQYF.

The rearrangement links TRBV13 to TRBJ2-7; TRBD2 might be the D (5 bases). V lost 6 bases to trimming and J lost 6 bases, with 12 bases between them. CDR1 is PRHDT, CDR2 FYEKMQ, per germline (reference sequence). The CDR3 loop spans 12 amino acids. CDR3 coding DNA: TGTGCCAGCAGTGAAGGTACTAGCGAGCAGTACTTC. Its protein product is CASSEGTSEQYF.

This chain connects TRBV29-1 to TRBJ2-3; D is unresolved. V lost 2 bases, J lost 4 bases, and 13 bases lay in between. CDR1 and CDR2 (germline): SQVTM, ANQGSEA. The CDR3 is 14 residues long. The CDR3 DNA follows: TGCAGCGTTGAATTAGACCGTTTCCCAGATACGCAGTATTTT. This codes for CSVELDRFPDTQYF.

The sample holds many counts of this clone. The chain employs TRBV29-1 and TRBJ2-3; D is unclear. V gave up 0 bases and J gave up 3 bases, with 16 bases separating them. Germline CDR1 is SQVTM and CDR2 is ANQGSEA. This CDR3 has 16 residues. Here the CDR3 reads CSVEDRLRVATDTQYF. DNA for the CDR3: TGCAGCGTTGAAGATCGCCTTAGGGTCGCAACAGATACGCAGTATTTT.

The chain couples TRBV18 to TRBJ1-2, with TRBD1 as a possible D gene (5 bases). V was shortened by 3 bases and J by 8 bases, with 16 bases between the two germline ends. CDR3 length: 14 amino acids. Per germline, CDR1 KGHSH and CDR2 LQKENI. CDR3 protein: CASSPPGLKGGYTF. As DNA, the CDR3 is TGTGCCAGCTCACCGCCGGGTCTGAAGGGGGGCTACACCTTC.

This clone has a handful of counts. J is TRBJ2-1 and V is TRBV5-6; D is perhaps TRBD2 (6 bases). The germline V gene encodes CDR1 SGHDT and CDR2 YYEEEE. Trimming took 4 bases from V and 0 from J, leaving 23 bases between them. This CDR3 is built from 19 residues. As DNA, the CDR3 is TGTGCCAGCAGCCCGCGTCGGGGGTTGGGTAGGAGCTCCTACAATGAGCAGTTCTTC. Amino acids: CASSPRRGLGRSSYNEQFF.

This clone was picked up a small number of times. The chain is built from TRBV5-6 and TRBJ2-7; no firm D call. Germline V gene lookup returns CDR1 SGHDT and CDR2 YYEEEE. CDR3 size: 13 residues. Trimming pared 2 bases from V and 6 bases from J, leaving 12 bases between. CDR3 DNA: TGTGCCAGCAGCTTCGCCAGGTCCGGCGAGCAGTACTTC. This codes for CASSFARSGEQYF.

This clone was seen more than once but under ten times. The V call is TRBV7-2, the J call TRBJ2-7; either TRBD1 or TRBD2 may fit D (6 bases each). Trimming cost V 3 bases and J 4 bases, with 16 bases left between them. The CDR3 extends over 15 amino acids. CDR1 and CDR2 from the germline V gene are SGHTA and FQGNSA. The CDR3 here is CASSFKAGGGYEQYF. The CDR3 DNA sequence: TGTGCCAGCAGCTTTAAGGCAGGAGGGGGATACGAGCAGTACTTC.

The chain combines TRBV2 with TRBJ2-2; no clear D gene. CDR3 size: 14 residues. Germline loops: CDR1 SNHLY, CDR2 FYNNEI. The V gene lost 3 bases and the J gene lost 3 bases, with 8 bases spanning the gap. This CDR3 is CASSDLGYTGELFF. The CDR3 DNA sequence: TGTGCCAGCAGTGACCTAGGATACACCGGGGAGCTGTTTTTT.

This clone was seen more than once but under ten times. In DNA, the CDR3 is TGTGCCAGCAGCCCCCAAGCGACAGATACGCAGTATTTT. Translated, it gives CASSPQATDTQYF. V usage is TRBV4-2 and J usage is TRBJ2-3, with D unresolved. Trimming pared 4 bases from V and 3 bases from J, leaving 8 bases between. This CDR3 is built from 13 residues. Germline values: CDR1 LGHNA, CDR2 YNFKEQ.

This clone has just a few counts. The genes are TRBV7-2 and TRBJ2-7; TRBD1 is a possible D gene (7 bases). V dropped 2 bases and J dropped 0 bases, with 14 bases sitting between them. Germline loops: CDR1 SGHTA, CDR2 FQGNSA. The CDR3 totals 16 residues. CDR3 DNA sequence: TGTGCCAGCAGCTTAACGGCAGGGGGGCCCTCCTACGAGCAGTACTTC. Translated, it gives CASSLTAGGPSYEQYF.

The chain employs TRBV4-3 and TRBJ2-3; D is ambiguous. CDR3 length: 12 amino acids. V lost 2 bases and J lost 3, with 3 bases in between. Germline lookup yields CDR1 LGHNA and CDR2 YSLEER. The CDR3 DNA reads TGCGCCAGCAGCCAATCTACAGATACGCAGTATTTT. Translating it yields CASSQSTDTQYF.

This clone was observed a few times. The gene calls are TRBV6-1 and TRBJ2-4; D is perhaps TRBD2 (5 bases). Trimming stripped 5 bases from V and 2 bases from J, with 10 bases between. The CDR3 loop spans 14 amino acids. Looked up from germline, CDR1 is MNHNS and CDR2 is SASEGT. Here the CDR3 DNA reads TGTGCCAGCAGTCTCACCGGGACCAAAAACATTCAGTACTTC. This sequence encodes CASSLTGTKNIQYF.

This sequence joins TRBV7-2 and TRBJ2-5; D could derive from TRBD1 or TRBD2 (5 bases each). This CDR3 has 16 amino acids. The germline V and J ends were trimmed by 0 bases and 1 base, with 12 bases remaining between them. CDR1 SGHTA and CDR2 FQGNSA come from the germline V gene. The CDR3 nucleotides read TGTGCCAGCAGCTTAGCCCGGGGCTCGGGCCAAGAGACCCAGTACTTC. Protein: CASSLARGSGQETQYF.

The V and J genes are TRBV27 and TRBJ2-5; no clear D gene. CDR1 and CDR2 from the germline V gene are MNHEY and SMNVEV (reference sequence). Trimming removed 5 bases at V and 5 bases at J, with 9 bases between. The CDR3 covers 12 residues. The CDR3 is CASSRLGETQYF. For the CDR3, the DNA is TGTGCCAGCAGTCGGCTGGGTGAGACCCAGTACTTC.

This sequence joins TRBV7-2 and TRBJ2-7; 7 bases line up with TRBD2. Looked up from germline, CDR1 is SGHTA and CDR2 is FQGNSA. With 2 bases clipped from V and 3 bases from J, the junction kept 4 bases outside the gene matches. The CDR3 is 14 residues long. The CDR3 region has the DNA TGTGCCAGCAGCTTATACGGGGGGAGCTACGAGCAGTACTTC. Its translation: CASSLYGGSYEQYF.

The chain uses TRBV29-1 and TRBJ1-3; D is possibly TRBD1 (6 bases). CDR3 length: 12 residues. Germline-derived CDR1 and CDR2 are SQVTM and ANQGSEA. The germline V and J ends were trimmed by 5 bases and 4 bases, with 9 bases remaining between them. The CDR3 sequence is CSVRTEGNTIYF. The DNA of the CDR3 is TGCAGCGTTCGGACAGAAGGAAACACCATATATTTT.

This chain connects TRBV29-1 to TRBJ2-7; D may be TRBD1 (6 bases). V lost 8 bases, J lost 5 bases, and 13 bases lay in between. CDR3 length: 11 residues. In germline, CDR1 is SQVTM, CDR2 ANQGSEA. The CDR3: CSTTTGNEQYF. The CDR3 DNA is TGCAGCACAACTACAGGGAACGAGCAGTACTTC.

Comments on this clone: The junction does not match germline at one end; this may be a read error. This sequence joins TRBV14 and TRBJ1-1; the D is unclear. CDR1 and CDR2 from the germline V gene are SGHDN and FVKESK. There are 14 residues in the CDR3. The CDR3 DNA reads as TGTGCCAGCAGCCCTACTTGGGGTAACAGTGAAGCTTTCTTT. Translation: CASSPTWGNSEAFF.